These 20 T cell receptor beta chains were sequenced from one sample in a study of cytomegalovirus exposure and HLA in healthy donors. This PCR relied on a set of 60 Vbeta primers and 13 Jbeta primers. Profiling relied on immunoSEQ multiplex PCR, and the TCRdb table lists in-frame clones only, not all of them. This table holds 150,000 to 200,000 clones, 60% to 85% found once. The material sequenced was PBMCs. These TCRs come from a woman between 40 and 50 years old in good health and CMV-seropositive.

CDR3 nucleotides: TGTGCCAGCAGCTTAGGGGACAGGGACGAAAAACTGTTTTTT. Translation gives CASSLGDRDEKLFF. The chain has TRBV7-9 and TRBJ1-4; the match to TRBD1 covers 9 bases. J was trimmed by 8 bases and V by 1 base; bases with no gene match: 2. CDR3 length: 14 amino acids. Germline V gene sequence: CDR1 SEHNR, CDR2 FQNEAQ (reference sequence).

This chain joins TRBV2 and TRBJ1-2; 10 bases agree with TRBD1. Per germline, CDR1 SNHLY and CDR2 FYNNEI. V shed 3 bases, J shed 0 bases, and the junction held 10 bases outside the gene matches. There are 18 residues in the CDR3. The CDR3, as DNA: TGTGCCAGCAGTGAGAGGGTCGGGACAGGGGTCTCTAACTATGGCTACACCTTC. Its protein is CASSERVGTGVSNYGYTF.

The rearrangement joins TRBV2 to TRBJ1-2, with 7 positions matching TRBD1. With 5 bases clipped from V and 6 bases from J, the junction kept 3 bases outside the gene matches. Per germline, CDR1 SNHLY and CDR2 FYNNEI. The CDR3 spans 12 residues. The CDR3 loop is CASSPDRDGYTF. CDR3 in DNA: TGTGCCAGCAGTCCCGACAGGGATGGCTACACCTTC.

J is TRBJ1-2 and V is TRBV2; 9 bases map to TRBD1. V shed 2 bases and J 8 bases; nucleotides not matched to a gene: 9. The CDR3 runs 15 residues. In germline, CDR1 is SNHLY, CDR2 FYNNEI. For the CDR3, the DNA is TGTGCCAGCAGTGAACCTCGGAGGGACAGGGCCGGCTACACCTTC. It specifies CASSEPRRDRAGYTF.

The J gene is TRBJ2-3, the V gene TRBV5-4; TRBD2 matches at 7 bases. CDR1 and CDR2 (germline): SGHNT, YYREEE (reference sequence). The CDR3 covers 16 residues. V was pared by 5 bases and J by 0 bases, with 9 bases of the junction left unmatched. CDR3 loop: CASSSPSGYSTDTQYF. The DNA for the CDR3 is TGTGCCAGCAGTTCCCCTAGCGGCTATAGCACAGATACGCAGTATTTT.

This sequence joins TRBV5-5 and TRBJ1-2, with D possibly TRBD1 on 5 matching bases. The V gene lost 4 bases and the J gene lost 9 bases, with 16 bases spanning the gap. Germline V lookup: CDR1 SGHKS, CDR2 YYEKEE (reference sequence). The CDR3 runs to 13 residues. CDR3 amino acids: CASSLGPGARYTF. CDR3 nucleotide sequence: TGTGCCAGCAGCCTGGGACCGGGTGCGCGCTACACCTTC.

Details on this clone: The CDR3 end shows no conserved phenylalanine or tryptophan, and so a read error is likely. The V and J genes are TRBV2 and TRBJ2-7; 9 nucleotides align to TRBD1. This CDR3 has 13 amino acids. CDR1 and CDR2 (germline): SNHLY, FYNNEI. Trimming cost V 8 bases and J 4 bases; bases outside gene matches: 6. Here the CDR3 reads CASSRDRAYEQYS. Here the CDR3 DNA reads TGTGCCAGCTCCCGGGACAGGGCTTACGAGCAGTACTCC.

J is TRBJ1-3 and V is TRBV7-9; D unresolved. V lost 2 bases and J lost 0, with 8 bases in between. CDR3 length equals 15 residues. From germline, CDR1 is SEHNR and CDR2 FQNEAQ (reference sequence). The CDR3 bases are TGTGCCAGCAGCTTAACTGGGAGCTCTGGAAACACCATATATTTT. This translates into CASSLTGSSGNTIYF. Filled out from reference TRBV7-9 and TRBJ1-3, the complete variable domain reads DTGVSQNPRHKITKRGQNVTFRCDPISEHNRLYWYRQTLGQGPEFLTYFQNEAQLEKSRLLSDRFSAERPKGSFSTLEIQRTEQGDSAMYLCASSLTGSSGNTIYFGEGSWLTVV.

In the case of this clone: Other DNA sequences within the sample encode an identical CDR3. The V call is TRBV6-5, the J call TRBJ1-1; D may be TRBD1 (6 bases). Germline loops: CDR1 MNHEY, CDR2 SVGAGI. Trimming took 4 bases from V and 3 from J, leaving 12 bases between them. CDR3 length: 14 residues. The DNA of the CDR3 is TGTGCCAGCAGTTCGCCGACAGGCTACACTGAAGCTTTCTTT. Amino acid sequence: CASSSPTGYTEAFF.

V gene TRBV5-6 combines with J gene TRBJ2-1, with 8 bases matching TRBD1. The CDR3 contains 14 residues. The germline V gene encodes CDR1 SGHDT and CDR2 YYEEEE. The V segment lost 0 bases and the J segment 8 bases; nucleotides outside the gene matches: 4. The CDR3 protein is CASSLVPGGDEQFF. CDR3 nucleotide sequence: TGTGCCAGCAGCTTGGTCCCAGGGGGCGATGAGCAGTTCTTC.

About this clone itself: A junction end diverges from the germline sequence, so it may reflect a read error. The chain couples TRBV27 to TRBJ2-6; possibly TRBD1 for D (6 bases). This CDR3 has 15 amino acids. The germline CDR1 and CDR2 sequences are MNHEY and SMNVEV (reference sequence). CDR3 residues: CASSPGTSGANGLTF. Written as DNA, the CDR3 is TGTGCCAGCAGTCCCGGGACATCAGGGGCCAACGGCCTGACTTTC. The variable domain in full, with the rest retrieved from reference TRBV27 and TRBJ2-6, is EAQVTQNPRYLITVTGKKLTVTCSQNMNHEYMSWYRQDPGLGLRQIYYSMNVEVTDKGDVPEGYKVSRKEKRNFPLILESPSPNQTSLYFCASSPGTSGANGLTFGAGSRLTVL.

The chain links TRBV18 to TRBJ1-4, with 7 bases matching TRBD1. This CDR3 is built from 14 residues. CDR1 is KGHSH and CDR2 is LQKENI in the germline V gene. The trim removed 6 bases at V and 7 bases at J, leaving 8 bases unmatched. The CDR3 protein is CASSRGQETEKLFF. As DNA, the CDR3 is TGTGCCAGCTCCCGAGGACAGGAGACTGAAAAACTGTTTTTT.

This clone showed up just a few times. The chain couples TRBV5-4 to TRBJ1-2; the D gene is possibly TRBD1 (6 bases). Germline-derived CDR1 and CDR2 are SGHNT and YYREEE (reference sequence). CDR3 length: 15 residues. V dropped 4 bases and J dropped 7 bases, with 20 bases sitting between them. The CDR3 DNA follows: TGTGCCAGCAGCGTACTGGGGACACTGAAAGTTGGCTACACCTTC. Residues: CASSVLGTLKVGYTF.

This clone was observed a handful of times. The V call is TRBV19, the J call TRBJ1-2; TRBD1 matches 7 bases. Germline assignment: CDR1 LNHDA and CDR2 SQIVND (reference sequence). Trimming cost V 4 bases and J 8 bases; bases outside gene matches: 13. The CDR3 totals 15 residues. The CDR3 here is CASSTPTGIVWGYTF. Here the CDR3 DNA reads TGTGCCAGTAGTACCCCGACAGGGATAGTATGGGGCTACACCTTC.

The chain links TRBV19 to TRBJ1-5; the D is unclear. Trimming left V 2 bases short and J 2 bases short, with 7 bases between. CDR3 length: 14 amino acids. In germline, CDR1 is LNHDA, CDR2 SQIVND (reference sequence). In nucleotides, the CDR3 is TGTGCCAGTAGTATATCGGCGGGCAATCAGCCCCAGCATTTT. As protein: CASSISAGNQPQHF. The full variable domain, in which reference TRBV19 and TRBJ1-5 provide the parts outside the CDR3, is DGGITQSPKYLFRKEGQNVTLSCEQNLNHDAMYWYRQDPGQGLRLIYYSQIVNDFQKGDIAEGYSVSREKKESFPLTVTSAQKNPTAFYLCASSISAGNQPQHFGDGTRLSIL.

This clone appeared once. The chain recombines TRBV28 with TRBJ2-7; possibly TRBD2 for D (5 bases). Germline assignment: CDR1 MDHEN and CDR2 SYDVKM. This CDR3 contains 15 residues. Between the trimmed V and J ends, which lost 5 bases and 2 bases, there was a span of 16 bases. The CDR3 protein is CASSPMASGTYEQYF. CDR3 bases: TGTGCCAGCAGTCCCATGGCCTCCGGGACCTACGAGCAGTACTTC.

The chain uses TRBV10-2 and TRBJ1-1; TRBD1 agrees at 10 bases. Germline V gene sequence: CDR1 WSHSY, CDR2 SAAADI. V was pared by 10 bases and J by 2 bases, with 4 bases of the junction left unmatched. There are 13 residues in the CDR3. This chain's CDR3 is CATRTGGNTEAFF. CDR3 nucleotide sequence: TGCGCCACTCGGACAGGGGGAAACACTGAAGCTTTCTTT.

V gene TRBV30 combines with J gene TRBJ1-1, with D possibly matching TRBD1 (5 bases). The germline V and J ends were trimmed by 8 bases and 3 bases, with 16 bases remaining between them. CDR3 size: 13 residues. Germline CDR1 GTSNPN, CDR2 SVGIG (reference sequence). In DNA, the CDR3 is TGTGCCCTGGTGTCCGGGGGTGACACTGAAGCTTTCTTT. Translated: CALVSGGDTEAFF.

The chain couples TRBV4-2 to TRBJ1-1, with 7 bases lining up with TRBD1. The CDR3 sequence is 13 residues long. Germline assignment: CDR1 LGHNA and CDR2 YNFKEQ. Trimming cost V 4 bases and J 5 bases; bases outside gene matches: 4. This CDR3 reads CASSRQGGTEAFF. CDR3 in DNA: TGTGCCAGCAGCCGACAGGGTGGGACTGAAGCTTTCTTT.

V usage is TRBV19 and J usage is TRBJ2-1, with TRBD1 as a possible D gene (5 bases). CDR3 size: 12 residues. Trimming removed 4 bases from V and 10 bases from J, with 11 bases in between. CDR1 and CDR2 from the germline V gene are LNHDA and SQIVND (reference sequence). CDR3 sequence (DNA): TGTGCCAGTAGTACAGGGTTCAGGGAGCAGTTCTTC. Its translation: CASSTGFREQFF. Full variable domain (remainder filled in from reference TRBV19 and TRBJ2-1): DGGITQSPKYLFRKEGQNVTLSCEQNLNHDAMYWYRQDPGQGLRLIYYSQIVNDFQKGDIAEGYSVSREKKESFPLTVTSAQKNPTAFYLCASSTGFREQFFGPGTRLTVL.